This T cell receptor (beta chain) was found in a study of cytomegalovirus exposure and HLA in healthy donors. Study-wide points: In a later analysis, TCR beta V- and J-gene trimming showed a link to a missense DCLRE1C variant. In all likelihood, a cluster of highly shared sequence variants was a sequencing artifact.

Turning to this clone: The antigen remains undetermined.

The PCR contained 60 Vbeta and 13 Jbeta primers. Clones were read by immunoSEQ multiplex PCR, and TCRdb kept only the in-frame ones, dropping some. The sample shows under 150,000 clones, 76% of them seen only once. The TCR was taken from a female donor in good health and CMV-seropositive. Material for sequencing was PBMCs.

In nucleotides, the CDR3 is TGTGCCAGCAGTGAAAGTAGCGGGGGGTCAGGGGAGCTGTTTTTT. This codes for CASSESSGGSGELFF. This sequence joins TRBV2 and TRBJ2-2; 10 bases agree with TRBD2. Germline loops: CDR1 SNHLY, CDR2 FYNNEI. This CDR3 is 15 amino acids long. With 2 bases clipped from V and 8 bases from J, the junction kept 5 bases outside the gene matches.